Each of the 5 T cell receptor beta chains below was sequenced from the same sample in a study of OX40 agonist ivuxolimab in advanced cancers. The assay was immunoSEQ multiplex PCR, and TCRdb's table has in-frame clones only and misses some. The sample gives around 85,000 clones, 75% to 95% of which show up once; around 1.7% is in the top ten. Sequencing was performed on CD4+ or CD8+ T cells sorted from blood, taken in a trial of the OX40 agonist ivuxolimab. These TCRs come from an adult with an advanced solid tumor such as melanoma, head and neck, liver or kidney cancer.

This clone was counted between two and nine times. In DNA form, the CDR3 reads TGTGCCAGCAGCTTGTGGACTACAAACAATGAGCAGTTCTTC. Protein product: CASSLWTTNNEQFF. V usage is TRBV5-4 and J usage is TRBJ2-1; TRBD2 might be the D (6 bases). CDR1 and CDR2 from the germline V gene are SGHNT and YYREEE (reference sequence). V was cut by 1 base and J by 5 bases, with 10 bases left in between. This CDR3 spans 14 amino acids.

The gene calls are TRBV6-1 and TRBJ1-5, with D possibly being TRBD1 (6 bases). Germline V CDR1 and CDR2: MNHNS, SASEGT. The length of the CDR3 is 16 residues. The V end was cut by 3 bases, the J end by 6 bases, with 18 bases between. The CDR3 coding sequence is TGTGCCAGCAGTGACAGTCTGGACAGTATGGGTCAGCCCCAGCATTTT. This gives the protein CASSDSLDSMGQPQHF.

The chain couples TRBV5-5 to TRBJ2-6; D is unresolved. CDR1 and CDR2 from the germline V gene are SGHKS and YYEKEE (reference sequence). V gave up 3 bases and J gave up 1 base, with 8 bases separating them. This CDR3 spans 15 amino acids. CDR3 nucleotides: TGTGCCAGCAGCTCTGCTAGATCTGGGGCCAACGTCCTGACTTTC. Residues: CASSSARSGANVLTF.

The CDR3 coding sequence is TGTGCCAGCAGCCTAGGACAGGGTGAAGAAAAACTGTTTTTT. This gives the protein CASSLGQGEEKLFF. The chain recombines TRBV7-2 with TRBJ1-4, with 8 positions matching TRBD1. Trimming removed 5 bases from V and 8 bases from J; junction bases left unmatched: 7. Germline values: CDR1 SGHTA, CDR2 FQGNSA. The CDR3 sequence is 14 residues long.

About this clone: Compared with germline, one end of the junction differs, possibly owing to a read error. The chain couples TRBV5-1 to TRBJ2-7; D unclear. Germline CDR1 SGHRS, CDR2 YFSETQ. The CDR3 length is 13 residues. In nucleotides, the CDR3 is TGTGCCAGCAGCTTGGATACAGATCTAGGGCAGTACTTC. This gives the protein CASSLDTDLGQYF.